This T cell receptor (beta chain) was documented in a study of cytomegalovirus exposure and HLA in healthy donors. Study findings and constraints: In vitro data verified three CMV-associated chains as specific for CMV antigens.

A note on this clone: Its antigen remains unknown.

There are 15 residues in the CDR3. Per the germline V gene, CDR1 is KGHSH and CDR2 is LQKENI. V lost 2 bases, J lost 7 bases, and 17 bases lay in between. Sequencing used immunoSEQ multiplex PCR; TCRdb keeps in-frame clones, though not all of them. The profile shows around 62,000 clones, 85% to 90% of them singletons. This rearrangement joins TRBV18 to TRBJ1-1; tentative D call: TRBD1 (6 bases). Material: PBMCs. This TCR was sampled from a woman aged 18 to 35 in good health and CMV-seronegative. The CDR3 here is CASSPLSFRGNEAFF. CDR3 DNA: TGTGCCAGCTCACCATTAAGTTTTAGGGGGAATGAAGCTTTCTTT. Drawing the rest from reference TRBV18 and TRBJ1-1, the complete variable domain is NAGVMQNPRHLVRRRGQEARLRCSPMKGHSHVYWYRQLPEEGLKFMVYLQKENIIDESGMPKERFSAEFPKEGPSILRIQQVVRGDSAAYFCASSPLSFRGNEAFFGQGTRLTVV.